The source of this T cell receptor (beta chain) is a study of T-cell reconstitution after alpha-beta-depleted transplantation in children. About this clonotype: Its antigen is unknown.

Preparation of the TCRbeta library used unique molecular identifiers. TCRdb called the PCR reads again in MiXCR, with one record for every CDR3 protein. The sample lists a few hundred thousand distinct CDR3 sequences, 23% occurring once. Study-level results: It was reported that alpha-beta T cells came from several hundred expanded graft clones (about two months after transplant). At one year after transplant, newly produced T cells mostly accounted for T-cell counts and diversity. Several patients had high TCRbeta diversity at day 60; it came from surviving recipient T cells and thymic progenitors.

The V and J ends lost 3 bases and 2 bases respectively, with 13 bases between them. Germline loops: CDR1 LGHDT, CDR2 YNNKEL (reference sequence). CDR3 length: 16 residues. The material sequenced was PBMCs, mostly from graft donor cells, taken 180 days after TCRalphabeta/CD19-depleted stem cell transplant. The rearrangement uses TRBV3-1 and TRBJ2-2; tentatively, D is TRBD2 (6 bases). The TCR sequence derives from a male patient younger than 18 who had a stem cell transplant for acute lymphoblastic leukemia, so the T cells may come from the graft donor. The CDR3 spells CASSQGTGVNTGELFF. CDR3 sequence (DNA): TGTGCCAGCAGCCAGGGGACTGGGGTCAACACCGGGGAGCTGTTTTTT.